Following are 16 T cell receptor beta chains from one sample sequenced in a study of Graves' ophthalmopathy and Graves' hyperthyroidism. TCR beta CDR3 amplification used RNA transcripts. Following a first-round RT-PCR that used HTBI primers, a second-round multiplex PCR was carried out. Each CDR3 protein gets one entry after TCRdb re-called the multiplex PCR reads with MiXCR. The sample yields over 500,000 distinct CDR3 sequences, about a fifth seen once. The sequencing input was peripheral blood. These TCRs come from a woman under 30 with stable Graves' hyperthyroidism. Some clones in this sample may be carry-over from other donors' samples.

This clonotype was found many times. The J gene is TRBJ2-2, the V gene TRBV19; the D gene is possibly TRBD2 (6 bases). V was pared by 6 bases and J by 0 bases, with 8 bases between. CDR3 size: 14 residues. Germline CDR1 LNHDA, CDR2 SQIVND (reference sequence). CDR3 loop: CASRTGANTGELFF. Written as DNA, the CDR3 is TGTGCCAGTAGGACGGGGGCGAACACCGGGGAGCTGTTTTTT. Full variable domain (rest looked up from reference TRBV19 and TRBJ2-2): DGGITQSPKYLFRKEGQNVTLSCEQNLNHDAMYWYRQDPGQGLRLIYYSQIVNDFQKGDIAEGYSVSREKKESFPLTVTSAQKNPTAFYLCASRTGANTGELFFGEGSRLTVL.

This rearrangement joins TRBV28 to TRBJ2-7; no reliable D call. V lost 6 bases and J lost 7, with 16 bases in between. Germline V lookup: CDR1 MDHEN, CDR2 SYDVKM. CDR3 length equals 13 residues. In nucleotides, the CDR3 is TGTGCCAGCAGGACCTCCGGGCCGTGGGAGCAGTACTTC. It specifies CASRTSGPWEQYF.

To note about this clonotype: Because the CDR3 is missing its conserved closing phenylalanine or tryptophan, this is likely a read error. The J gene is TRBJ2-2, the V gene TRBV11-3; D uncertain. This CDR3 has 13 residues. Deletions cut 0 bases from V and 2 bases from J, with 1 base between. CDR1 and CDR2 (germline): SGHNT, YENEEA. The CDR3 DNA reads TGTGCCAGCAGCTTAGATAACACCGGGGAGCTGTTTCTT. Translation gives CASSLDNTGELFL.

The chain is built from TRBV27 and TRBJ2-2; 12 bases fit TRBD2. Trimming removed 2 bases from V and 2 bases from J; junction bases left unmatched: 9. The CDR3 contains 19 residues. Germline lookup yields CDR1 MNHEY and CDR2 SMNVEV (reference sequence). The CDR3 protein is CASSLELPGLAGNTGELFF. CDR3 DNA: TGTGCCAGCAGTTTAGAGCTACCGGGACTAGCGGGTAACACCGGGGAGCTGTTTTTT.

The table lists this clonotype with many counts. V and J are TRBV19 and TRBJ1-2; tentative D call: TRBD1 (5 bases). V lost 3 bases and J lost 6, with 11 bases in between. The V gene's germline CDR1 is LNHDA and CDR2 SQIVND (reference sequence). The CDR3 is 13 amino acids. DNA for the CDR3: TGTGCCAGTAGTATTGGGACTGGAAATGGCTACACCTTC. It specifies CASSIGTGNGYTF.

This clonotype was picked up many times. The V gene is TRBV9, the J gene TRBJ2-7, with D perhaps TRBD2 (5 bases). This CDR3 contains 17 residues. Looked up from germline, CDR1 is SGDLS and CDR2 is YYNGEE. Trimming stripped 0 bases from V and 4 bases from J, with 20 bases between. CDR3 nucleotides: TGTGCCAGCAGCGTAGGGGTCGCGGGCGGAGGAATTTACGAGCAGTACTTC. This translates into CASSVGVAGGGIYEQYF.

This clonotype was counted many times. CDR3 region: CASSRGPGNTIYF. Written as DNA, the CDR3 is TGTGCCAGCTCGCGCGGACCCGGAAACACCATATATTTT. The J gene is TRBJ1-3, the V gene TRBV18; D call uncertain. CDR3 length equals 13 residues. The V end lost 6 bases, the J end lost 4 bases, and 10 bases lay between the germline ends. In germline, CDR1 is KGHSH, CDR2 LQKENI. Complete variable domain (other parts from reference TRBV18 and TRBJ1-3): NAGVMQNPRHLVRRRGQEARLRCSPMKGHSHVYWYRQLPEEGLKFMVYLQKENIIDESGMPKERFSAEFPKEGPSILRIQQVVRGDSAAYFCASSRGPGNTIYFGEGSWLTVV.

This clonotype was recorded at least ten times. This sequence joins TRBV12-3 or TRBV12-4 and TRBJ1-1; TRBD1 aligns across 7 bases. V shed 6 bases, J shed 10 bases, and the junction held 14 bases outside the gene matches. The CDR3 covers 14 residues. CDR3 bases: TGTGCCAGCAGCGCAGGGGGTGGGATGAGGACAGCTTTCTTT. Encoded protein: CASSAGGGMRTAFF.

This chain connects TRBV12-3 or TRBV12-4 to TRBJ1-5, with 9 bases lining up with TRBD1. The CDR3 loop spans 15 amino acids. J gave up 9 bases and V 5 bases, and 11 bases lay outside the gene matches. CDR3 coding DNA: TGTGCCAGCAGTCCGCAGACAGGGGGGAGCGGGCCCCAGCATTTT. Translated, it gives CASSPQTGGSGPQHF.

The chain links TRBV13 to TRBJ2-7; 8 bases align to TRBD2. The CDR3 spans 17 residues. J was trimmed by 2 bases and V by 0 bases; bases with no gene match: 9. Looked up from germline, CDR1 is PRHDT and CDR2 is FYEKMQ (reference sequence). The DNA for the CDR3 is TGTGCCAGCAGCTTAGGCCTAGCGGGCCCCGGGGCCTACGAGCAGTACTTC. This codes for CASSLGLAGPGAYEQYF.

The count of this clonotype is one. The rearrangement uses TRBV27 and TRBJ1-1; D unresolved. V was pared by 5 bases and J by 1 base, with 14 bases between. Germline values: CDR1 MNHEY, CDR2 SMNVEV (reference sequence). The CDR3 totals 15 residues. As DNA, the CDR3 is TGTGCCAGCAGTCCCCTCCGGACCGAGAACACTGAAGCTTTCTTT. Translation gives CASSPLRTENTEAFF.

The CDR3 here is CASRRQDRAFPAYEQYF. The CDR3 coding sequence is TGTGCCAGCAGGCGACAGGACAGGGCTTTCCCGGCCTACGAGCAGTACTTC. The chain links TRBV13 to TRBJ2-7, with TRBD1 matching 8 bases. V was clipped by 6 bases and J by 2 bases; unmatched bases: 15. CDR1 PRHDT and CDR2 FYEKMQ come from the germline V gene (reference sequence). CDR3 size: 17 residues.

This clonotype was seen repeatedly, ten times or more. The V gene is TRBV29-1, the J gene TRBJ2-5; possibly TRBD2 for D (6 bases). Germline V gives CDR1 SQVTM, CDR2 ANQGSEA. The length of the CDR3 is 13 residues. V was clipped by 6 bases and J by 4 bases, with 15 bases between them. The CDR3 coding sequence is TGCAGCGTCCCGGTCGGGAGTTCAGAGACCCAGTACTTC. Encoded protein: CSVPVGSSETQYF.

Ten or more counts support this clonotype. The CDR3 DNA sequence: TGTGCCAGCAGTTTGGTACAACCAGATAATTCACCCCTCCACTTT. Its protein product is CASSLVQPDNSPLHF. V and J are TRBV28 and TRBJ1-6; D ambiguous. This CDR3 comprises 15 residues. CDR1 is MDHEN and CDR2 is SYDVKM in the germline V gene. Trimming removed 3 bases at V and 5 bases at J, with 11 bases between.

The DNA for the CDR3 is TGCAGTGCTGGGGGACCGTACCAAGAGACCCAGTACTTC. This sequence encodes CSAGGPYQETQYF. V usage is TRBV20-1 and J usage is TRBJ2-5; D may correspond to TRBD1 or TRBD2 (5 bases each). The CDR3 extends over 13 amino acids. V shed 5 bases and J shed 0 bases, with 10 bases lying between them. Per germline, CDR1 DFQATT and CDR2 SNEGSKA (reference sequence).

The chain uses TRBV12-3 or TRBV12-4 and TRBJ1-1; D is undetermined. Trimming shortened V by 2 bases and J by 10 bases, and 11 bases separated the two germline ends. The CDR3 is 12 amino acids. CDR3 nucleotide sequence: TGTGCCAGCAGTTTAACGAACCGGGGAGCTTTCTTT. It codes for CASSLTNRGAFF.